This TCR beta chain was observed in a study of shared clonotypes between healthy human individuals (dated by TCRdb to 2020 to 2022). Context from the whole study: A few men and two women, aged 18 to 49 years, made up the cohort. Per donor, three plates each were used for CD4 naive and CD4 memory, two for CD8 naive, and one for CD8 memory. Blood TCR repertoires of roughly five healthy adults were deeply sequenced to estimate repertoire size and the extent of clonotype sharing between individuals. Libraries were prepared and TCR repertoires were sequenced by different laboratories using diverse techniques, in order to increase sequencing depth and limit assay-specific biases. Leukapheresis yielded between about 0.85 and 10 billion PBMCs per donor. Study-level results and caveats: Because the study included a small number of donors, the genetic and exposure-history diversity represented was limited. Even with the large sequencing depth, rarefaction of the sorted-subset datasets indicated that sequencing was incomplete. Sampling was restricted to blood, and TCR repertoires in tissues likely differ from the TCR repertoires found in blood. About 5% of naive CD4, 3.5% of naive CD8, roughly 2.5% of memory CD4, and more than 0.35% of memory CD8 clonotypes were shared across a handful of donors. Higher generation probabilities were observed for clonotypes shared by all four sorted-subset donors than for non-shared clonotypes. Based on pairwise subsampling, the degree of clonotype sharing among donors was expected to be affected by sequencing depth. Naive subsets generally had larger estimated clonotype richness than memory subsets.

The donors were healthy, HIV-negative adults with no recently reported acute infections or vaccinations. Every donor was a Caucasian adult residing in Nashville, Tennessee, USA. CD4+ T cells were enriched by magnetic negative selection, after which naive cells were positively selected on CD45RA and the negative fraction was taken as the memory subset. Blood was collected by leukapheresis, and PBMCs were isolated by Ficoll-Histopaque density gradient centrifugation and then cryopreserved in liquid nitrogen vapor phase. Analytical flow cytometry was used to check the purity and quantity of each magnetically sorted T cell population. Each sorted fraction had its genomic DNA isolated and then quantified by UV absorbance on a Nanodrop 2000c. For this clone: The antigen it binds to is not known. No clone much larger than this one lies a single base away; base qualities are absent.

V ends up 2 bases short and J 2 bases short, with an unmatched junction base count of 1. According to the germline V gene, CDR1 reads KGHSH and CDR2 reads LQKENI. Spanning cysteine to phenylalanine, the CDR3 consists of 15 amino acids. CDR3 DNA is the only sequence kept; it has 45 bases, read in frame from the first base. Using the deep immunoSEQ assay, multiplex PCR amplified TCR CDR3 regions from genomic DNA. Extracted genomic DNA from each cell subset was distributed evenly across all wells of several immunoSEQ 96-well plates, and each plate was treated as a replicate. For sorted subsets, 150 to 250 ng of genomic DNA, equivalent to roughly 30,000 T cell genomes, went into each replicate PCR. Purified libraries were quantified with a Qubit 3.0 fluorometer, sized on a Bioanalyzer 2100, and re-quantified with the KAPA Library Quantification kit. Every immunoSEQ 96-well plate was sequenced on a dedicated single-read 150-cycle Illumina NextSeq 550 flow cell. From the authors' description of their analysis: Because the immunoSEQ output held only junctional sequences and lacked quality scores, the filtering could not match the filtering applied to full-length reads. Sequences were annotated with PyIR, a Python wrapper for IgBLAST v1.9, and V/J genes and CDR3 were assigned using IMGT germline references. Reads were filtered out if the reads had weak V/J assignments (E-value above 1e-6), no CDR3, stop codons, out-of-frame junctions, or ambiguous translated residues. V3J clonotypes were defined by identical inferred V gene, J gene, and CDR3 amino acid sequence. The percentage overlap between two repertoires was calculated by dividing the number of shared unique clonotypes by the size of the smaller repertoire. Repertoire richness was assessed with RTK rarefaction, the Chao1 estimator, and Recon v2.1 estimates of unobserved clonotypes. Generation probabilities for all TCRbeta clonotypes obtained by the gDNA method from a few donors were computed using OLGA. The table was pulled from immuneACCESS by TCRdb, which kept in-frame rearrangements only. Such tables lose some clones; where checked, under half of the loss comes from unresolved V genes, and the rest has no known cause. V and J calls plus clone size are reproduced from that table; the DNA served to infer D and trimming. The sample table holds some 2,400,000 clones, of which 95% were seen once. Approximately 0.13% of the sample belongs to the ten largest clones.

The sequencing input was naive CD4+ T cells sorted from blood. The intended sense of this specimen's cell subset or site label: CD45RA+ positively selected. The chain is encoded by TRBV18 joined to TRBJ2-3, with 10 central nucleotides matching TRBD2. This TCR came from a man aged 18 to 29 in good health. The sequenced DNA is TGTGCCAGCTCACCAACTAGCGGGACCACAGATACGCAGTATTTT. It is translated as CASSPTSGTTDTQYF.